A single sample gave rise to the 29 T cell receptor beta chains below, sequenced in a study of post-analysis software for immune sequencing data. The authors incorporated unique molecular identifiers into the TCR beta cDNA libraries. TCRdb re-analysed the PCR reads in MiXCR, keeping a single row per CDR3 protein. The table has roughly 800,000 distinct CDR3 sequences, roughly half seen once. These receptors lack a known antigen. Broader study findings: TRBV segments more frequent in patients than in controls numbered roughly 5 and included TRBV5-6, TRBV5-1 and TRBV20-1.

The sequencing sample was made of blood. The source is a girl aged 5-17 years with multiple sclerosis.

The rearrangement uses TRBV6-5 and TRBJ2-7; D call uncertain. This CDR3 region has 13 residues. Germline lookup yields CDR1 MNHEY and CDR2 SVGAGI. Trimming stripped 0 bases from V and 8 bases from J, with 11 bases between. The CDR3 reads CASSYSGPVQQYF. The CDR3 DNA is TGTGCCAGCAGTTACTCCGGTCCCGTCCAGCAGTACTTC.

This clonotype has only a few counts. CDR3 DNA sequence: TGTGCCAGCTTAACTAGCAACTACGAGCAGTACTTC. Protein: CASLTSNYEQYF. The chain links TRBV6-1 to TRBJ2-7, with D maybe TRBD2 (6 bases). The V gene's germline CDR1 is MNHNS and CDR2 SASEGT. The CDR3 totals 12 residues. V lost 8 bases and J lost 3, with 11 bases in between.

This clonotype was detected only a few times. V usage is TRBV20-1 and J usage is TRBJ1-5; weak D call: TRBD1 (6 bases). The CDR3 is 14 residues long. Trimming shortened V by 3 bases and J by 4 bases, and 13 bases separated the two germline ends. Looked up from germline, CDR1 is DFQATT and CDR2 is SNEGSKA (reference sequence). CDR3 nucleotide sequence: TGCAGTGCTAGTAATCCAGGGGCTAATCAGCCCCAGCATTTT. Translated: CSASNPGANQPQHF.

The V and J genes are TRBV29-1 and TRBJ1-1, with D possibly TRBD1 on 6 matching bases. Germline values: CDR1 SQVTM, CDR2 ANQGSEA. Trimming stripped 4 bases from V and 3 bases from J, with 9 bases between. This CDR3 spans 12 amino acids. CDR3 coding DNA: TGCAGCGTTGGGGCAGGGGACACTGAAGCTTTCTTT. Translating it yields CSVGAGDTEAFF.

This clonotype occurred a few times. The V call is TRBV5-1, the J call TRBJ2-7; the D gene could be TRBD1 or TRBD2 (5 bases each). Germline loops: CDR1 SGHRS, CDR2 YFSETQ. The CDR3 sequence is 12 residues long. V lost 4 bases to trimming and J lost 4 bases, with 9 bases between them. This chain's CDR3 is CASSGDVYEQYF. CDR3 nucleotide sequence: TGCGCCAGCAGCGGGGACGTTTACGAGCAGTACTTC.

The CDR3 region has the DNA TGCGCCAGCAGCTTGTGCGGGGAACGCACAGATACGCAGTATTTT. Its translation is CASSLCGERTDTQYF. This chain links TRBV5-1 with TRBJ2-3; D may be TRBD2 (6 bases). Per germline, CDR1 SGHRS and CDR2 YFSETQ. V was clipped by 1 base and J by 1 base, with 10 bases between them. This CDR3 is 15 amino acids long.

This clonotype showed up just a few times. CDR3 amino acids: CASSQPGTGKDPYEQYF. CDR3 DNA: TGCGCCAGCAGCCAACCCGGGACAGGGAAGGACCCCTACGAGCAGTACTTC. The chain couples TRBV4-1 to TRBJ2-7, with TRBD1 matching over 9 bases. Losses at the gene ends were 2 bases for V and 2 bases for J; bases not matched to a gene: 10. The CDR3 length is 17 residues. Germline CDR1 MGHRA, CDR2 YSYEKL.

The rearrangement uses TRBV5-1 and TRBJ1-1, with 7 bases aligning to TRBD1. J lost 5 bases, V lost 2 bases, and 6 bases had no gene match. From germline, CDR1 is SGHRS and CDR2 YFSETQ. The CDR3 contains 14 residues. Here the CDR3 DNA reads TGCGCCAGCAGCTTCGCCAGGGGGGGTACTGAAGCTTTCTTT. Translated: CASSFARGGTEAFF.

The chain recombines TRBV20-1 with TRBJ2-4; 9 bases map to TRBD1. The CDR3 contains 18 residues. V gave up 1 base and J gave up 9 bases; unmatched junction bases: 19. CDR1 DFQATT and CDR2 SNEGSKA come from the germline V gene (reference sequence). DNA of the CDR3: TGCAGTGCTAGAGCTCGGACAGGGGCAATCGAGGTGGTTCCCATTCAGTACTTC. Encoded protein: CSARARTGAIEVVPIQYF.

V and J are TRBV25-1 and TRBJ2-1; the D is unclear. Germline lookup yields CDR1 MGHDK and CDR2 SYGVNS. V shed 2 bases and J shed 2 bases, with 13 bases lying between them. The CDR3 sequence is 16 residues long. The CDR3 DNA reads TGTGCCAGCAGTGAAACTACGGACCGAACCTACAATGAGCAGTTCTTC. Translating it yields CASSETTDRTYNEQFF.

This chain links TRBV20-1 with TRBJ2-3; D perhaps matches TRBD2 (5 bases). V was shortened by 2 bases and J by 0 bases, with 12 bases between the two germline ends. The CDR3 covers 15 residues. Germline V gives CDR1 DFQATT, CDR2 SNEGSKA (reference sequence). The CDR3 loop reads CSARRAGYSTDTQYF. CDR3 bases: TGCAGTGCTAGACGGGCGGGCTATAGCACAGATACGCAGTATTTT.

This chain connects TRBV5-1 to TRBJ2-3; D perhaps matches TRBD1 (6 bases). The germline V and J ends were trimmed by 0 bases and 0 bases, with 11 bases remaining between them. This CDR3 region has 16 residues. Per the germline V gene, CDR1 is SGHRS and CDR2 is YFSETQ. CDR3 bases: TGCGCCAGCAGCTTGGCGACAGGTCATAGCACAGATACGCAGTATTTT. Translation gives CASSLATGHSTDTQYF.

V usage is TRBV20-1 and J usage is TRBJ1-2, with 7 bases fitting TRBD1. CDR1 and CDR2 (germline): DFQATT, SNEGSKA (reference sequence). The length of the CDR3 is 15 residues. Trimming cost V 5 bases and J 1 base; bases outside gene matches: 10. CDR3 bases: TGCAGTGCTCAAGGCGACAGGGCCAATAACTATGGCTACACCTTC. It specifies CSAQGDRANNYGYTF.

This chain joins TRBV19 and TRBJ2-6, with 8 nucleotides matching TRBD1. The V segment lost 3 bases and the J segment 0 bases; nucleotides outside the gene matches: 7. The CDR3 loop spans 18 amino acids. CDR1 is LNHDA, CDR2 SQIVND, per germline (reference sequence). This CDR3 is CASSMWDRKDSGANVLTF. In nucleotides, the CDR3 is TGTGCCAGTAGTATGTGGGACAGGAAGGACTCTGGGGCCAACGTCCTGACTTTC.

In its sample, this clonotype was seen a few times. V gene TRBV27 combines with J gene TRBJ2-7; 10 bases match TRBD1. The length of the CDR3 is 16 residues. CDR1 is MNHEY, CDR2 SMNVEV, per germline (reference sequence). The V segment lost 2 bases and the J segment 2 bases; nucleotides outside the gene matches: 6. CDR3 protein: CASSLRQGAMTYEQYF. For the CDR3, the DNA is TGTGCCAGCAGTTTACGACAGGGGGCAATGACCTACGAGCAGTACTTC.

The CDR3 DNA is TGTGCCAGCAGTCAACCGAGCACCGGGGAGCTGTTTTTT. Its protein is CASSQPSTGELFF. The chain combines TRBV27 with TRBJ2-2, with D unresolved. Germline lookup yields CDR1 MNHEY and CDR2 SMNVEV (reference sequence). Trimming removed 5 bases at V and 4 bases at J, with 8 bases between. The CDR3 covers 13 residues.

This clonotype was counted only a few times. The chain carries TRBV29-1 and TRBJ2-1; 12 nucleotides line up with TRBD2. The CDR3 extends over 16 amino acids. From germline, CDR1 is SQVTM and CDR2 ANQGSEA. Trimming cost V 3 bases and J 5 bases; bases outside gene matches: 8. CDR3 sequence: CSVDLRLAGGNNEQFF. CDR3 DNA sequence: TGCAGCGTTGATTTGCGTCTAGCGGGAGGGAACAATGAGCAGTTCTTC.

The genes are TRBV5-1 and TRBJ2-7; 7 positions match TRBD2. The CDR3 has 15 amino acids. Germline loops: CDR1 SGHRS, CDR2 YFSETQ. V trimming: 3 bases; J trimming: 2 bases; junction bases outside the gene matches: 8. CDR3: CASSWGSSGPYEQYF. In DNA form, the CDR3 reads TGCGCCAGCAGCTGGGGGTCTAGCGGACCCTACGAGCAGTACTTC.

The J gene is TRBJ2-7, the V gene TRBV20-1, with 9 positions matching TRBD1. The V gene end was trimmed by 5 bases and the J gene end by 2 bases; junction bases not matched to a gene: 7. This CDR3 is 14 amino acids long. CDR1 is DFQATT, CDR2 SNEGSKA, per germline (reference sequence). Here the CDR3 reads CSALRQGVTYEQYF. Written as DNA, the CDR3 is TGCAGTGCTCTTCGACAGGGGGTTACCTACGAGCAGTACTTC.

This chain links TRBV20-1 with TRBJ2-7; maybe TRBD2 (6 bases). The germline gives CDR1 DFQATT, CDR2 SNEGSKA (reference sequence). The V end lost 3 bases, the J end lost 2 bases, and 14 bases lay between the germline ends. The CDR3 runs to 14 residues. CDR3 DNA sequence: TGCAGTGCTAGTGCAGGGAGGAAGACCTACGAGCAGTACTTC. This codes for CSASAGRKTYEQYF.

As for this clonotype: One junction end disagrees with the germline gene, perhaps due to a read error. CDR3 sequence: CSVERGEGETQYF. DNA for the CDR3: TGTAGCGTTGAGAGGGGAGAGGGGGAGACCCAGTACTTC. This sequence joins TRBV29-1 and TRBJ2-7; D assignment may be TRBD1 or TRBD2 (5 bases each). The DNA end is more similar to TRBJ2-5, so the J call may be wrong. There are 13 residues in the CDR3. Germline CDR1 and CDR2: SQVTM and ANQGSEA.

The V and J genes are TRBV20-1 and TRBJ2-5; tentative D call: TRBD2 (7 bases). Germline assignment: CDR1 DFQATT and CDR2 SNEGSKA (reference sequence). V lost 3 bases to trimming and J lost 0 bases, with 20 bases between them. This CDR3 spans 17 amino acids. Written as DNA, the CDR3 is TGCAGTGCTAGTGGGGGCCTACTAGCGACTAACCAAGAGACCCAGTACTTC. This encodes CSASGGLLATNQETQYF.

The chain combines TRBV20-1 with TRBJ2-7, with D possibly matching TRBD2 (6 bases). Germline V CDR1 and CDR2: DFQATT, SNEGSKA (reference sequence). The CDR3 is 15 amino acids. Trimming removed 0 bases from V and 5 bases from J, with 17 bases in between. CDR3 DNA sequence: TGCAGTGCTAGAGATCTGGGCCGGGACTGGGACGAGCAGTACTTC. This encodes CSARDLGRDWDEQYF.

The V and J genes are TRBV6-6 and TRBJ2-5, with no clear D. The J call may be incorrect, as the DNA end agrees better with TRBJ2-7. The germline V gene encodes CDR1 MNHNY and CDR2 SVGAGI (reference sequence). This CDR3 contains 11 residues. CDR3 nucleotides: TGTGCCAGCAGCCCAAGGGTCGAGCAGTACTTC. This sequence encodes CASSPRVEQYF.

This clonotype was seen more than once but under ten times. The V and J genes are TRBV29-1 and TRBJ2-5, with D perhaps TRBD1 or TRBD2 (6 bases each). The better agreement between TRBJ2-7 and the DNA end casts doubt on the J call. Germline CDR1 and CDR2: SQVTM and ANQGSEA. This CDR3 region has 17 residues. CDR3 sequence: CSVVRGTTGGRGYEQYF. CDR3 DNA sequence: TGCAGCGTTGTTCGGGGGACAACGGGCGGACGGGGCTACGAGCAGTACTTC.

The rearrangement links TRBV5-1 to TRBJ1-1; 10 bases agree with TRBD1. The CDR3 has 15 amino acids. The V gene end was trimmed by 2 bases and the J gene end by 4 bases; junction bases not matched to a gene: 5. Germline loops: CDR1 SGHRS, CDR2 YFSETQ. The CDR3 sequence is CASSFRQGASTEAFF. The CDR3 DNA reads as TGCGCCAGCAGCTTTAGACAGGGGGCGAGCACTGAAGCTTTCTTT.

The table lists this clonotype with a few counts. It may be a read error: a sequence one base away is much more abundant. This chain joins TRBV2 and TRBJ2-1; a weak D match, TRBD2 (6 bases). The length of the CDR3 is 12 residues. Trimming removed 6 bases at V and 6 bases at J, with 9 bases between. Germline V CDR1 and CDR2: SNHLY, FYNNEI. The CDR3 DNA is TGTGCCAGCAGCGCCGGGAGCAATGAGCAGTTCTTC. Translation gives CASSAGSNEQFF.

The rearrangement joins TRBV5-1 to TRBJ2-3, with 14 positions matching TRBD2. In germline, CDR1 is SGHRS, CDR2 YFSETQ. The CDR3 has 16 amino acids. V lost 0 bases, J lost 6 bases, and 3 bases stayed unmatched. In nucleotides, the CDR3 is TGCGCCAGCAGCTTGGCCGGGACTAGCGGGAGTGATACGCAGTATTTT. Its protein is CASSLAGTSGSDTQYF.

V gene TRBV4-1 combines with J gene TRBJ2-1; D is possibly TRBD2 (6 bases). CDR1 is MGHRA and CDR2 is YSYEKL in the germline V gene. Trimming took off 4 bases at V and 7 bases at J, with 17 bases between the two ends. The CDR3 spans 15 residues. CDR3 coding DNA: TGCGCCAGCAGCCCGGGAGCTGTGGGGTTTAATGAGCAGTTCTTC. Its protein is CASSPGAVGFNEQFF.